A selection of T cell receptor beta chains follows, all from one sample in a study of T cells in Graves' hyperthyroidism and ophthalmopathy. TCRdb processed the multiplex PCR reads anew with MiXCR; each CDR3 protein has one entry. The table includes some 500,000 distinct CDR3 sequences, roughly 25% detected once. Sequencing used blood. These receptors came from a young woman with Graves' ophthalmopathy. The CDR3 runs from the conserved cysteine through the conserved F or W. The D gene is left open where the match is weak. For some rows the clone size is stated as once, few or many, or as a class when expanded; others skip it.

D gene: NA
clone size: many
V gene: TRBV27
J gene: TRBJ1-1
CDR3 DNA: TGTGCCAGCAGTCGAACAGGGTTTATCGCTAACACTGAAGCTTTCTTT
CDR3 protein: CASSRTGFIANTEAFF

D gene: NA
clone size: NA
V gene: TRBV5-5
J gene: TRBJ1-1
CDR3 DNA: TGTGCCAGCAGCCGGACCTGGGACACTGAAGCTTTCTTT
CDR3 protein: CASSRTWDTEAFF

D gene: TRBD1
clone size: many
V gene: TRBV6-5
J gene: TRBJ1-2
CDR3 DNA: TGTGCCAGCAGTTACTCTCTTGGACAGGTCGACTATGGCTACACCTTC
CDR3 protein: CASSYSLGQVDYGYTF

D gene: NA
clone size: few
V gene: TRBV20-1
J gene: TRBJ2-5
CDR3 DNA: TGCAGTGCTAGAGATTGGGGCGCAGGAGTGACCCAGTACTTC
CDR3 protein: CSARDWGAGVTQYF

D gene: NA
clone size: few
V gene: TRBV7-9
J gene: TRBJ2-5
CDR3 DNA: TGTGCCAGCAGCTTAGTCCCGATCCTGGGCCAAGAGACCCAGTACTTC
CDR3 protein: CASSLVPILGQETQYF

D gene: TRBD1
clone size: NA
V gene: TRBV5-1
J gene: TRBJ1-1
CDR3 DNA: TGCGCCAGCAGCCCAGGGGGGGGGTATTACACTGAAGCTTTCTTT
CDR3 protein: CASSPGGGYYTEAFF

D gene: NA
clone size: many
V gene: TRBV20-1
J gene: TRBJ1-2
CDR3 DNA: TGCAGTGCTAGTGGCAGGAGCTATGGCTACACCTTC
CDR3 protein: CSASGRSYGYTF

D gene: NA
clone size: NA
V gene: TRBV6-1
J gene: TRBJ1-2
CDR3 DNA: TGTGCCAGCAGGATTGGGTACTATGGCTACACCTTC
CDR3 protein: CASRIGYYGYTF

D gene: TRBD1
clone size: NA
V gene: TRBV6-1
J gene: TRBJ1-5
CDR3 DNA: TGTGCCAGCAGGCCGACAGGGCCCGGCAATCAGCCCCAGCATTTT
CDR3 protein: CASRPTGPGNQPQHF

D gene: NA
clone size: NA
V gene: TRBV6-4
J gene: TRBJ2-5
CDR3 DNA: TGTGCCAGCAGACCCGGGGCCAGAGAGACCCAGTACTTC
CDR3 protein: CASRPGARETQYF

D gene: NA
clone size: NA
V gene: TRBV7-9
J gene: TRBJ1-2
CDR3 DNA: TGTGCCAGCAGCTCCGGGAGCCAAGGCTACACCTTC
CDR3 protein: CASSSGSQGYTF

D gene: TRBD1
clone size: NA
V gene: TRBV12-3/TRBV12-4
J gene: TRBJ1-2
CDR3 DNA: TGTGCCAGCAGTCCACCGGGACAGGCTAACTATGGCTACACCTTC
CDR3 protein: CASSPPGQANYGYTF

D gene: TRBD2
clone size: NA
V gene: TRBV12-3/TRBV12-4
J gene: TRBJ2-7
CDR3 DNA: TGTGCCAGCAGCTCGACTCTAGCGGGCGGCTCCTACGAGCAGTACTTC
CDR3 protein: CASSSTLAGGSYEQYF

D gene: TRBD1
clone size: many
V gene: TRBV5-1
J gene: TRBJ2-7
CDR3 DNA: TGCGCCAGCAGCTTTGGGGACAGTCCCTACGAGCAGTACTTC
CDR3 protein: CASSFGDSPYEQYF

D gene: NA
clone size: many
V gene: TRBV2
J gene: TRBJ1-1
CDR3 DNA: TGTGCCAGCAGCGCCGACGGGATGAACACGGAAGCTTTCTTT
CDR3 protein: CASSADGMNTEAFF